Following are 29 T cell receptor beta chains from one sample sequenced in a study of T cell clones after liver transplantation. The assay was immunoSEQ multiplex PCR, and TCRdb's table has in-frame clones only and misses some. The profile covers roughly 65,000 clones, with more than 85% appearing a single time and approximately 1% taken by the ten largest. The sequenced sample was CD4+ T cells from blood, obtained approximately 26 months after liver transplant. The receptors here all came from a human patient who received a liver transplant. Some T cells could come from the graft donor.

The J gene is TRBJ2-7, the V gene TRBV7-6; D may be TRBD2 (5 bases). Germline V gene sequence: CDR1 SGHVS, CDR2 FNYEAQ. The CDR3 extends over 14 amino acids. V shed 0 bases and J shed 0 bases, with 6 bases lying between them. The CDR3: CASSLAGNSYEQYF. DNA for the CDR3: TGTGCCAGCAGCTTAGCCGGGAACTCCTACGAGCAGTACTTC.

The genes are TRBV5-1 and TRBJ2-1, with 10 bases matching TRBD1. Germline CDR1 is SGHRS and CDR2 is YFSETQ. Trimming cost V 0 bases and J 9 bases; bases outside gene matches: 3. This CDR3 has 14 residues. The CDR3 loop is CASSLGQGASEQFF. As DNA, the CDR3 is TGCGCCAGCAGCTTGGGACAGGGGGCGAGTGAGCAGTTCTTC.

The gene calls are TRBV6-5 and TRBJ1-4; 9 positions match TRBD1. The junction had 8 bases not matched to a gene; V was cut back by 7 bases and J by 5 bases. Looked up from germline, CDR1 is MNHEY and CDR2 is SVGAGI. This CDR3 spans 15 amino acids. The CDR3 reads CASTDPTGGNEKLFF. The CDR3 DNA reads as TGTGCCAGCACCGACCCGACAGGGGGAAATGAAAAACTGTTTTTT.

The chain employs TRBV11-3 and TRBJ1-3, with unresolved D. The CDR3 covers 14 residues. Germline assignment: CDR1 SGHNT and CDR2 YENEEA. V lost 5 bases, J lost 0 bases, and 8 bases lay in between. CDR3 DNA: TGTGCCAGCAGCGCGTATACCTCTGGAAACACCATATATTTT. This translates into CASSAYTSGNTIYF.

This sequence joins TRBV5-1 and TRBJ1-1; TRBD1 agrees at 8 bases. The CDR3 sequence is 15 residues long. V lost 1 base, J lost 6 bases, and 8 bases stayed unmatched. The germline gives CDR1 SGHRS, CDR2 YFSETQ. The CDR3 nucleotides are TGCGCCAGCAGCTTGAGTCCAGGGGGCATGGCTGAAGCTTTCTTT. This sequence encodes CASSLSPGGMAEAFF.

This chain links TRBV5-4 with TRBJ2-3; 8 bases are shared with TRBD1. Germline V gene sequence: CDR1 SGHNT, CDR2 YYREEE (reference sequence). V trimming: 1 base; J trimming: 1 base; junction bases outside the gene matches: 8. The CDR3 extends over 17 amino acids. The CDR3 nucleotides are TGTGCCAGCAGCTTGTTGGCAGGGGGCTTGGGCACAGATACGCAGTATTTT. This encodes CASSLLAGGLGTDTQYF.

This chain uses TRBV11-2 with TRBJ2-5; 8 bases line up with TRBD2. This CDR3 is built from 18 residues. The V and J ends lost 0 bases and 5 bases, in that order; junction bases with no gene match: 14. Per the germline V gene, CDR1 is SGHAT and CDR2 is FQNNGV. This chain's CDR3 is CASSLDMGRSGSSETQYF. The CDR3 bases are TGTGCCAGCAGCTTAGATATGGGTCGAAGCGGGAGTAGTGAGACCCAGTACTTC. Full variable domain (remainder filled in from reference TRBV11-2 and TRBJ2-5): EAGVAQSPRYKIIEKRQSVAFWCNPISGHATLYWYQQILGQGPKLLIQFQNNGVVDDSQLPKDRFSAERLKGVDSTLKIQPAKLEDSAVYLCASSLDMGRSGSSETQYFGPGTRLLVL.

This chain links TRBV25-1 with TRBJ2-5; no reliable D call. V was clipped by 1 base and J by 5 bases, with 11 bases between them. The germline V gene has CDR1 MGHDK and CDR2 SYGVNS. The length of the CDR3 is 14 residues. CDR3 nucleotide sequence: TGTGCCAGCAGTGAATCAATTAGCTCCGAGACCCAGTACTTC. Translating gives CASSESISSETQYF.

This chain connects TRBV5-8 to TRBJ2-2, with D maybe TRBD2 (5 bases). V was cut by 4 bases and J by 1 base, with 11 bases left in between. The CDR3 consists of 15 residues. CDR1 and CDR2 from the germline V gene are SGHTS and YDEGEE. CDR3 in amino acids: CASSPLGLNTGELFF. Here the CDR3 DNA reads TGTGCCAGCAGCCCCCTAGGACTGAACACCGGGGAGCTGTTTTTT.

This chain joins TRBV15 and TRBJ1-1; D call uncertain. Germline-derived CDR1 and CDR2 are LNHNV and YYDKDF (reference sequence). The ends were cut back, 1 base at V and 1 base at J, with 7 bases in the middle. The CDR3 contains 14 residues. The CDR3 here is CATSRVVTNTEAFF. The DNA for the CDR3 is TGTGCCACCAGCAGAGTTGTCACGAACACTGAAGCTTTCTTT.

The rearrangement links TRBV4-2 to TRBJ2-1, with D possibly being TRBD1 (5 bases). V lost 4 bases and J lost 5, with 9 bases in between. Germline values: CDR1 LGHNA, CDR2 YNFKEQ. This CDR3 comprises 13 residues. The CDR3 region has the DNA TGTGCCAGCAGCCCCACAGGTAACAATGAGCAGTTCTTC. This sequence encodes CASSPTGNNEQFF.

This clone has a single count. The V gene is TRBV25-1, the J gene TRBJ2-7, with 8 positions matching TRBD2. The germline CDR1 and CDR2 sequences are MGHDK and SYGVNS. The CDR3 is 16 amino acids. V gave up 1 base and J gave up 2 bases; unmatched junction bases: 7. DNA for the CDR3: TGTGCCAGCAGTGAATTTGGGACTAGTTTAACCTACGAGCAGTACTTC. Translation gives CASSEFGTSLTYEQYF.

The CDR3 region is CASSYSPGLYNEQFF. CDR3 in DNA: TGTGCCAGCAGTTACTCCCCGGGACTATACAATGAGCAGTTCTTC. The rearrangement links TRBV6-5 to TRBJ2-1; TRBD2 matches 7 bases. The CDR3 consists of 15 residues. Unmatched junction bases numbered 3, after V lost 0 bases and J lost 4 bases. The V gene's germline CDR1 is MNHEY and CDR2 SVGAGI.

This chain joins TRBV5-1 and TRBJ2-7; TRBD2 is a possible D gene (5 bases). This CDR3 comprises 14 residues. CDR1 is SGHRS and CDR2 is YFSETQ in the germline V gene. Trimming shortened V by 3 bases and J by 0 bases, and 10 bases separated the two germline ends. CDR3 sequence: CASSSGESSYEQYF. The CDR3 DNA is TGCGCCAGCAGCTCTGGGGAGAGCTCCTACGAGCAGTACTTC.

This clone appeared a single time. The chain combines TRBV12-5 with TRBJ2-1; 11 nucleotides line up with TRBD1. This CDR3 spans 14 amino acids. J gave up 6 bases and V 6 bases, and 4 bases lay outside the gene matches. In germline, CDR1 is LGHNT, CDR2 FRNRAP. The CDR3 protein is CASGTGTGGNEQFF. DNA for the CDR3: TGTGCTAGTGGAACCGGGACAGGGGGCAATGAGCAGTTCTTC.

Only one count was recorded for this clone. The V gene is TRBV6-6, the J gene TRBJ2-1, with 10 bases aligning to TRBD2. The CDR3 has 16 amino acids. Germline V lookup: CDR1 MNHNY, CDR2 SVGAGI (reference sequence). The J segment lost 0 bases and the V segment lost 5 bases, leaving 4 bases of the junction unmatched. CDR3 residues: CASSTSGASSYNEQFF. The CDR3 DNA reads TGTGCCAGCAGTACTAGCGGGGCGAGCTCCTACAATGAGCAGTTCTTC.

Only one count was recorded for this clone. The rearrangement links TRBV29-1 to TRBJ2-7; 11 bases line up with TRBD2. The length of the CDR3 is 13 residues. V gave up 4 bases and J gave up 2 bases; unmatched junction bases: 1. Germline V lookup: CDR1 SQVTM, CDR2 ANQGSEA. In DNA, the CDR3 is TGCAGCGTTGTAGCGGGAGGGCCCTACGAGCAGTACTTC. It yields the protein CSVVAGGPYEQYF.

The V gene is TRBV6-6, the J gene TRBJ2-7; D is uncertain. Germline V gene sequence: CDR1 MNHNY, CDR2 SVGAGI (reference sequence). With 4 bases removed from V and 10 bases from J, the gap between germline ends came to 11 bases. The CDR3 has 11 amino acids. CDR3 region: CASSFQENQYF. In nucleotides, the CDR3 is TGTGCCAGCAGTTTCCAAGAAAATCAGTACTTC.

The chain couples TRBV19 to TRBJ2-6; D remains unclear. Germline lookup yields CDR1 LNHDA and CDR2 SQIVND (reference sequence). This CDR3 has 15 residues. The ends were cut back, 4 bases at V and 0 bases at J, with 7 bases in the middle. The CDR3, as DNA: TGTGCCAGTAGTACCCTTTCCTCTGGGGCCAACGTCCTGACTTTC. Translating it yields CASSTLSSGANVLTF.

The CDR3 DNA is TGTGCCAGCAACAATGATCAGCCCCAGCATTTT. It codes for CASNNDQPQHF. The chain links TRBV28 to TRBJ1-5; D is uncertain. The CDR3 runs to 11 residues. V was pared by 7 bases and J by 5 bases, with 6 bases between. Per germline, CDR1 MDHEN and CDR2 SYDVKM.

The chain has TRBV29-1 and TRBJ2-2; 7 positions match TRBD2. Germline CDR1 reads SQVTM; CDR2 reads ANQGSEA. The CDR3 consists of 13 residues. J gave up 2 bases and V 8 bases, and 5 bases lay outside the gene matches. The CDR3 sequence: CSSRGVNTGELFF. The CDR3 bases are TGCAGCTCTCGGGGGGTTAACACCGGGGAGCTGTTTTTT.

J is TRBJ2-3 and V is TRBV2; the D is unclear. Germline V CDR1 and CDR2: SNHLY, FYNNEI. The CDR3 runs 14 residues. V lost 7 bases, J lost 4 bases, and 15 bases lay in between. CDR3 in amino acids: CASTFRTRADTQYF. DNA for the CDR3: TGTGCCAGCACTTTTCGTACCAGAGCAGATACGCAGTATTTT.

The V gene is TRBV27, the J gene TRBJ1-5; tentatively, D is TRBD1 (5 bases). The CDR3 contains 15 residues. Germline V CDR1 and CDR2: MNHEY, SMNVEV (reference sequence). Trimming cost V 3 bases and J 6 bases, with 15 bases left between them. The CDR3 region is CASSFLGARGQPQHF. CDR3 coding DNA: TGTGCCAGCAGTTTTCTTGGGGCGAGAGGTCAGCCCCAGCATTTT.

The V call is TRBV5-6, the J call TRBJ2-7; the D is unclear. Between the trimmed V and J ends, which lost 2 bases and 3 bases, there was a span of 3 bases. The CDR3 consists of 11 residues. Germline CDR1 SGHDT, CDR2 YYEEEE. CDR3 residues: CASSFIYEQYF. The CDR3 DNA sequence: TGTGCCAGCAGCTTTATCTACGAGCAGTACTTC.

CDR3 sequence reads: CATDSGFSYEQYF. The CDR3, as DNA: TGTGCCACCGATAGCGGGTTCTCCTACGAGCAGTACTTC. The V gene is TRBV6-1, the J gene TRBJ2-7; TRBD2 matches 7 bases. After removal of 10 bases from V and 0 bases from J, the junction contained 6 bases not matched to a gene. Germline V gene sequence: CDR1 MNHNS, CDR2 SASEGT. The CDR3 loop spans 13 amino acids.

The rearrangement uses TRBV18 and TRBJ2-7; maybe TRBD1 (6 bases). The V end lost 8 bases, the J end lost 3 bases, and 17 bases lay between the germline ends. Germline CDR1 reads KGHSH; CDR2 reads LQKENI. The CDR3 covers 14 residues. The DNA for the CDR3 is TGTGCCAGCCTTGATGGGGGCGACAGCTACGAGCAGTACTTC. Amino acid sequence: CASLDGGDSYEQYF. The variable domain in full, with the rest retrieved from reference TRBV18 and TRBJ2-7, is NAGVMQNPRHLVRRRGQEARLRCSPMKGHSHVYWYRQLPEEGLKFMVYLQKENIIDESGMPKERFSAEFPKEGPSILRIQQVVRGDSAAYFCASLDGGDSYEQYFGPGTRLTVT.

This clone was seen only once. The chain carries TRBV11-2 and TRBJ2-7; TRBD1 might be the D (5 bases). V was trimmed by 3 bases and J by 4 bases, leaving 10 bases between them. CDR1 is SGHAT, CDR2 FQNNGV, per germline. This CDR3 is built from 13 residues. CDR3 sequence (DNA): TGTGCCAGCAGCTTCCGACAGAAATACGAGCAGTACTTC. Amino acids: CASSFRQKYEQYF.

The gene calls are TRBV10-2 and TRBJ1-1, with 7 bases aligning to TRBD1. The V gene end was trimmed by 9 bases and the J gene end by 0 bases; junction bases not matched to a gene: 4. The CDR3 loop spans 13 amino acids. CDR1 is WSHSY and CDR2 is SAAADI in the germline V gene. The CDR3, as DNA: TGCGCCAGTCGGGACAGCATGAACACTGAAGCTTTCTTT. It yields the protein CASRDSMNTEAFF.

This chain joins TRBV7-2 and TRBJ2-2; no clear D gene. The V gene lost 5 bases and the J gene lost 0 bases, with 7 bases spanning the gap. The CDR3 runs to 14 residues. Germline V gene data show CDR1 as SGHTA and CDR2 as FQGNSA. CDR3 coding DNA: TGTGCCAGCAGCCTCGGCGCGAACACCGGGGAGCTGTTTTTT. This translates into CASSLGANTGELFF.